This TCR beta chain stems from a study of cytomegalovirus exposure and HLA in healthy donors (dated by TCRdb to the late 2010s). Background on the whole study: In an earlier analysis of roughly 500 of the donors, approximately 260 Gb of sequence data and approximately 100 million unique TCR beta sequences from about 180 million T cells were reported. Along with the approximately 620-subject first cohort, a separate validation cohort of over a hundred different subjects was used. High-throughput TCR immunosequencing, statistical association of individual TCRs with disease status, and machine learning were combined to predict cytomegalovirus infection status. An earlier analysis of some 500 of the donors used high-throughput TCR beta sequencing to judge whether each TCR beta V gene segment behaved as functional or pseudogenic. Roughly 300 gigabases of sequencing data and tens of millions of unique TCR sequences made up an early release that covered several hundred HLA-typed donors. All discovery cohort repertoires had been generated using a single sequencing platform. The aim of the study was to test whether cataloging public T cell receptors could identify signatures of past pathogen exposure. Rather than using new phenotypic data, the later analysis identified candidate immune exposures from TCR beta sequences and from how often those sequences occurred across donors. A later analysis re-examined previously published TCR beta repertoires from hundreds of donors and added high-resolution HLA genotyping to investigate patterns of TCR occurrence. Class I and class II HLA loci were covered by the typing at four-digit resolution. Among 300 to 450 genotyped donors of the cohort, an average of around 240,000 unique TCR beta nucleotide sequences were sequenced per donor, roughly a sixth of them non-productive. Donor age, sex, ethnicity and CMV serostatus were compiled together with the repertoire data. A later genetic analysis took genome-wide SNP genotypes for 398 of the 666 donors and used that subset as a discovery cohort. Four to six DR-DQ haplotypes were handled as single units for association and clustering because linkage in the cohort was strong. The number of donors typed differed by locus, with 629-630 for A, B, C, DRB1 and DQB1, more than 500 for DQA1, 600 to 610 for DPA1, and under 490 for DPB1. Of the 300 to 500 genotyped donors, approximately 81% were placed in the genetic ancestry cluster associated with self-reported Caucasian donors. The study profiled the T cell repertoires of 500 to 800 subjects by immunosequencing and related them to cytomegalovirus serostatus. Study-wide conclusions, independent of this receptor: A cluster of highly shared sequence variants was judged likely to be a technical artifact of the sequencing pipeline. A further reported finding was that TCR beta sequences accurately predicted the HLA-A and HLA-B alleles for most subjects in the first cohort. According to a later genetic analysis, donors in an Asian-associated ancestry cluster had fewer N-insertions in productive TCRs than the approximately 630-donor mean. In a later analysis, several top co-occurrence clusters were reported to appear linked to parvovirus B19, influenza, CMV and Epstein-Barr virus. Some IMGT-functional V segments, including TRBV6-2 and TRBV6-3, could not be told apart with the 87-base-pair reads, so those segments were excluded. This cohort had only TCR beta chains sequenced, and the lack of alpha or paired-chain data limited which features could be detected. Three of the identified cytomegalovirus-associated TCR beta chains were confirmed in vitro to be specific for cytomegalovirus antigens. The authors suggested that the approach could potentially be extended to other disease states and immunological phenotypes. According to a later analysis, most CMV-associated TCR beta chains appeared to be HLA-restricted, and the HLA associations seemed to be driven largely by CMV exposure. The study listed 150 to 200 TCR beta chains as associated with cytomegalovirus. In a later analysis, the rate of TCR association differed among HLA loci, with DRB1 alleles having the most associated TCRs and HLA-C alleles having the fewest. Most TCR sequences were seen in very few donors, while some public TCRs were found in many individuals. Because some donors lacked HLA typing at each locus, the association tests relied only on the typed subset. Roughly uniform sequencing depth across donors was assumed in presence/absence analyses, although this assumption may not hold. Linkage disequilibrium might explain the correlated functional status among segregating V segments, but an unknown experimental factor could not be ruled out. At a false discovery rate of 0.05, a later analysis linked approximately 18,000 TCR beta sequences to specific HLA alleles. An association between a missense DCLRE1C variant and V-gene and J-gene trimming of TCR beta chains was found in a later genetic analysis and replicated in an independent cohort. A later analysis found that HLA-associated TCR beta chains were more clonally expanded and had lower generation probabilities than equally common non-associated chains. In an earlier analysis of some 550 of the donors, most TCR beta V segments were observed in productive rearrangements about 87% or about 30% of the time, broadly matching IMGT annotations. The only immune exposure information available for the cohort was CMV serostatus. Because counts were too low, roughly 16 rarely observed V segments, including chromosome 9 orphons, were excluded from the earlier analysis of 587 of the donors. Cytomegalovirus status was reported to be diagnosed by the classifier with high specificity and sensitivity in both the original and validation cohorts. Strong co-occurrence of HLA alleles, especially DR and DQ, made assigning TCR associations to individual alleles difficult.

CDR1 and CDR2, per the germline V gene, are MDHEN and SYDVKM. Deletion took 5 bases off V and 5 bases off J, with a span of 13 bases between the germline ends. The CDR3 numbers 14 residues from cysteine through phenylalanine. CDR3 DNA is the only sequence kept; it has 42 bases, read in frame from the first base. In total, roughly 670 healthy bone marrow donors made up the cohort. Cohort members were all nominally healthy when sampled, although unrecorded immune exposures were likely present. The donor was CMV seronegative and was included in the group of approximately 350 seronegative cohort members. A peripheral blood sample was provided by each donor, and peripheral blood mononuclear cells were used for TCR beta sequencing. Genomic DNA was extracted from the blood cell samples with the Qiagen DNeasy Blood Extraction Kit. To note about this clone: Its antigen target is currently unknown. Base qualities are not recorded, but no much larger clone differs from it by a single base.

The library relied on the immunoSEQ multiplex PCR assay. The multiplex PCR relied on a mix of 60 forward primers for TCR Vbeta segments and 13 reverse primers for TCR Jbeta segments. A multiplex PCR assay on genomic DNA amplified the CDR3 region of rearranged TCR beta genes. Amplified TCR beta libraries were sequenced as 87-base-pair reads on the Illumina HiSeq System. For the original study's pipeline: In a later analysis, roughly 80 million unique TCR beta chains were counted across the 500 to 850 repertoires, and roughly 11 million of these chains were shared by at least two donors. Raw reads were error-corrected and collapsed into unique sequences with a nearest-neighbor algorithm that merged closely related sequences to remove PCR and sequencing errors. V, D and J gene segments were assigned by aligning CDR3 sequences to IMGT reference sequences. For a sequence to be retained, at least a six-nucleotide match to both a V gene segment and a J gene segment was required. A rearrangement counted as productive if the CDR3 had no stop codons and remained in frame with V and J, and every other rearrangement counted as non-productive. Following IMGT convention, CDR3 was defined as the stretch from the second conserved V-encoded cysteine up to the conserved J-encoded phenylalanine. The earlier analysis of roughly 590 of the donors excluded sequences that lacked an unambiguous match to a single V gene segment. In an earlier analysis of a few hundred of the donors, V segments were called functional above 56.7% productive rearrangements and were called segregating when the between-donor standard deviation exceeded 5%. A statistical classification framework was developed to diagnose cytomegalovirus status using the catalog of TCR beta chain sequences. V and J gene assignment, in a later analysis, came from comparing TCR nucleotide sequences with IMGT/GENE-DB human TR gene sequences. Using the TCRdist pipeline, a later analysis assigned CDR3 sequences along with most-parsimonious VDJ recombination scenarios. A later analysis defined each TCR beta chain by its CDR3 amino acid sequence plus V-gene family, and excluded reads lacking a unique V-gene family. As a way to deal with suspected cross-contamination and a sequencing artifact, a later analysis dropped over 550 nucleotide sequences that were highly shared and had low generation probability. For each public chain, a later analysis derived a clonal expansion index from normalized ranks of inferred template counts within each repertoire. In a later analysis, generation probabilities were computed using a VDJ recombination model fitted to out-of-frame rearrangements, and the results were checked against IGoR. A later analysis scored TCR-TCR, TCR-HLA and TCR-CMV co-occurrence with hypergeometric tests, applying a repertoire-size bias correction to TCR pairs. False discovery rates were estimated in a later analysis by permuting HLA or CMV assignments 20 times. In a later analysis, co-occurring TCRs were grouped using DBSCAN, with TCRdist sequence similarity added in when clustering inside HLA-allele-positive subsets. Co-occurrence clustering excluded repertoires with fewer than 30,000 or more than 120,000 public chains, plus five with anomalous nucleotide sharing. TCRdb's version of the immuneACCESS table is confined to in-frame rearrangements and falls short of the full clone set. An unresolved V gene accounts for under half of the shortfall where checked; the remainder is of unknown origin. V and J calls and clone size come straight from that table; D and trimming were deduced from the DNA. The sample has some 140,000 clones on record, roughly 77% of them singletons. The ten largest account for 2.5% to 3.5% of the sample.

The sequence derives from a female donor in good health and CMV-seronegative. The chain joins TRBV28 to TRBJ1-5, with the D gene not clear enough to name. The sample comprised PBMCs. Here the CDR3 is given as CASSERSIDQPQHF. The DNA sequence follows: TGTGCCAGCAGTGAGCGGAGCATTGATCAGCCCCAGCATTTT.